The 21 T cell receptor beta chains presented below share a single source sample, sequenced in a study of blood T cell repertoires in COVID-19 (dated by TCRdb to 2020 to 2022). The protocol used for the library was the immunoSEQ multiplex PCR assay. TCRdb took this table from immuneACCESS and kept in-frame rearrangements with V and J called. Such tables lack part of the clones; where checked against another copy, unresolved V genes explain under half of the gap, and the rest is unexplained. Here the sample has 240,000 or so clones; about 90% occur a single time. The ten largest clonotypes hold around 1% of the sample. The specimen sequenced was PBMCs or T cells enriched from blood (not recorded which). The receptor source for this set is a man in his forties or fifties who had been exposed to COVID-19.

V is TRBV6-1 and J is TRBJ1-5; the match to TRBD1 covers 8 bases. The trim removed 2 bases at V and 1 base at J, leaving 10 bases unmatched. Germline V CDR1 and CDR2: MNHNS, SASEGT. The CDR3 has 18 residues. The CDR3 sequence is CASSEWGPGGFSNQPQHF. The DNA for the CDR3 is TGTGCCAGCAGTGAATGGGGCCCAGGGGGCTTCAGCAATCAGCCCCAGCATTTT.

A single count supports this clone. This chain links TRBV9 with TRBJ2-6; a weak D match, TRBD2 (5 bases). The CDR3 contains 15 residues. CDR1 and CDR2 (germline): SGDLS, YYNGEE. Trimming shortened V by 0 bases and J by 2 bases, and 6 bases separated the two germline ends. The CDR3 loop is CASSVGGPGANVLTF. As DNA, the CDR3 is TGTGCCAGCAGCGTAGGAGGGCCTGGGGCCAACGTCCTGACTTTC.

Only a few counts were recorded for this clone. This sample includes further DNA sequences coding for the same CDR3. CDR3 DNA: TGTGCCAGTAGTGACAGACTGAACACTGAAGCTTTCTTT. Translating gives CASSDRLNTEAFF. This chain joins TRBV19 and TRBJ1-1; maybe TRBD1 (5 bases). CDR1 is LNHDA, CDR2 SQIVND, per germline (reference sequence). Trimming took off 5 bases at V and 0 bases at J, with 7 bases between the two ends. The CDR3 contains 13 residues.

By its share, this clone is medium-sized. The J gene is TRBJ1-2, the V gene TRBV10-3; 7 bases fit TRBD1. Trimming removed 9 bases from V and 3 bases from J; junction bases left unmatched: 7. This CDR3 region has 13 residues. Germline V gives CDR1 ENHRY, CDR2 SYGVKD. The CDR3 nucleotides read TGTGCCATTGACAGGGAGATTTACTATGGCTACACCTTC. Translation: CAIDREIYYGYTF.

The J gene is TRBJ2-2, the V gene TRBV24-1; 7 nucleotides agree with TRBD2. CDR3 length: 16 residues. Germline loops: CDR1 KGHDR, CDR2 SFDVKD. V trimming: 5 bases; J trimming: 4 bases; junction bases outside the gene matches: 9. The CDR3 loop is CATSGPRDYITGELFF. CDR3 bases: TGTGCCACCAGTGGGCCCCGGGACTACATCACCGGGGAGCTGTTTTTT.

The rearrangement joins TRBV2 to TRBJ1-4; TRBD1 matches 7 bases. This CDR3 is 14 amino acids long. The ends lost 4 bases at V and 8 bases at J; junction bases unmatched: 7. The germline V gene has CDR1 SNHLY and CDR2 FYNNEI. The CDR3, as DNA: TGTGCCAGCAGTGGGAGGGGGCGCGTCGAAAAACTGTTTTTT. This codes for CASSGRGRVEKLFF.

The genes are TRBV5-4 and TRBJ2-5; no clear D. This CDR3 comprises 14 residues. V shed 1 base and J shed 2 bases, with 9 bases lying between them. From germline, CDR1 is SGHNT and CDR2 YYREEE (reference sequence). The chain's CDR3 is CASSLYSKQETQYF. CDR3 sequence (DNA): TGTGCCAGCAGCTTGTACAGCAAACAAGAGACCCAGTACTTC.

The chain carries TRBV4-1 and TRBJ1-1, with TRBD1 as a possible D gene (5 bases). CDR1 is MGHRA and CDR2 is YSYEKL in the germline V gene. The V gene lost 4 bases and the J gene lost 4 bases, with 10 bases spanning the gap. The CDR3 spans 13 residues. The CDR3 is CASSLIRVTEAFF. DNA for the CDR3: TGCGCCAGCAGCCTCATCAGGGTCACTGAAGCTTTCTTT.

V and J are TRBV9 and TRBJ2-1; 11 bases map to TRBD2. This CDR3 spans 16 amino acids. The V segment lost 0 bases and the J segment 8 bases; nucleotides outside the gene matches: 7. Germline V gives CDR1 SGDLS, CDR2 YYNGEE. CDR3 sequence reads: CASSVVLAGVLDEQFF. The CDR3, as DNA: TGTGCCAGCAGCGTAGTACTAGCGGGAGTCCTTGATGAGCAGTTCTTC.

The chain employs TRBV4-1 and TRBJ2-4, with 9 bases fitting TRBD1. V was clipped by 1 base and J by 3 bases; unmatched bases: 13. The CDR3 runs 19 residues. Germline values: CDR1 MGHRA, CDR2 YSYEKL. The CDR3 region has the DNA TGCGCCAGCAGCCAAGGACAGGGGGAAGTATACGTTGGCAAAAACATTCAGTACTTC. Translating it yields CASSQGQGEVYVGKNIQYF.

This rearrangement joins TRBV19 to TRBJ1-6; D not certain. The CDR3 spans 12 residues. The V end was cut by 6 bases, the J end by 6 bases, with 6 bases between. Germline loops: CDR1 LNHDA, CDR2 SQIVND (reference sequence). CDR3 bases: TGTGCCAGTAGCACTAGTAATTCACCCCTCCACTTT. Translating gives CASSTSNSPLHF.

This sequence joins TRBV7-9 and TRBJ2-7; D call uncertain. V gave up 3 bases and J gave up 6 bases, with 12 bases separating them. CDR1 and CDR2 (germline): SEHNR, FQNEAQ (reference sequence). This CDR3 spans 13 amino acids. The CDR3 nucleotides are TGTGCCAGCAGCTTCTGGGCTGGCTCCGAGCAGTACGTC. Translating it yields CASSFWAGSEQYV.

J is TRBJ1-1 and V is TRBV28; D is possibly TRBD1 (6 bases). Germline CDR1 MDHEN, CDR2 SYDVKM. V was pared by 5 bases and J by 2 bases, with 12 bases between. The CDR3 is 14 amino acids. The CDR3 loop is CASSTGHPNTEAFF. In DNA, the CDR3 is TGTGCCAGCAGTACGGGACATCCTAACACTGAAGCTTTCTTT. The variable domain in full, with the rest retrieved from reference TRBV28 and TRBJ1-1, is DVKVTQSSRYLVKRTGEKVFLECVQDMDHENMFWYRQDPGLGLRLIYFSYDVKMKEKGDIPEGYSVSREKKERFSLILESASTNQTSMYLCASSTGHPNTEAFFGQGTRLTVV.

The genes are TRBV4-1 and TRBJ2-2; possible D gene TRBD1, 6 bases. This CDR3 is built from 18 residues. Germline V gene sequence: CDR1 MGHRA, CDR2 YSYEKL. V was clipped by 3 bases and J by 5 bases, with 22 bases between them. CDR3 DNA: TGCGCCAGCAGCCATCGGAAGGGGGAATCAGTGGGTACCGGGGAGCTGTTTTTT. Its translation: CASSHRKGESVGTGELFF.

The chain combines TRBV12-3 or TRBV12-4 with TRBJ1-2, with 9 bases aligning to TRBD1. V lost 8 bases and J lost 8; bases outside the gene matches: 6. CDR3 length: 12 residues. The chain's CDR3 is CASGRQGEGYTF. The CDR3 DNA follows: TGTGCCAGCGGGCGACAGGGGGAAGGCTACACCTTC.

For the CDR3, the DNA is TGTGCCAGCAGCTTGGATGCGGGGGCTAAGCTGTTTTTT. Translated: CASSLDAGAKLFF. The J gene is TRBJ1-4, the V gene TRBV5-6, with D possibly being TRBD1 (6 bases). CDR1 and CDR2 (germline): SGHDT, YYEEEE. The CDR3 contains 13 residues. V lost 0 bases to trimming and J lost 14 bases, with 14 bases between them. The full variable domain, in which reference TRBV5-6 and TRBJ1-4 provide the parts outside the CDR3, is DAGVTQSPTHLIKTRGQQVTLRCSPKSGHDTVSWYQQALGQGPQFIFQYYEEEERQRGNFPDRFSGHQFPNYSSELNVNALLLGDSALYLCASSLDAGAKLFFGSGTQLSVL.

This chain connects TRBV10-1 to TRBJ2-2; TRBD2 agrees at 7 bases. The CDR3 consists of 14 residues. The germline CDR1 and CDR2 sequences are WNHNN and SYGVQD (reference sequence). The trim removed 8 bases at V and 4 bases at J, leaving 7 bases unmatched. CDR3 sequence: CASSWGGSTGELFF. The CDR3, as DNA: TGCGCCAGCTCCTGGGGGGGGTCCACCGGGGAGCTGTTTTTT.

V gene TRBV5-8 combines with J gene TRBJ1-1; 11 nucleotides agree with TRBD1. Germline CDR1 and CDR2: SGHTS and YDEGEE. V gave up 1 base and J gave up 4 bases; unmatched junction bases: 3. There are 15 residues in the CDR3. CDR3 nucleotide sequence: TGTGCCAGCAGCTTGTGGACAGGGGGCTTCACTGAAGCTTTCTTT. Its translation: CASSLWTGGFTEAFF.

The J gene is TRBJ1-2, the V gene TRBV11-2; TRBD1 is a possible D gene (6 bases). V lost 6 bases, J lost 3 bases, and 17 bases lay in between. This CDR3 comprises 15 residues. From germline, CDR1 is SGHAT and CDR2 FQNNGV. This CDR3 is CASRRIGGRDYGYTF. CDR3 DNA: TGTGCCAGCAGGCGAATAGGGGGAAGGGACTATGGCTACACCTTC.

The chain joins TRBV6-5 to TRBJ1-4; D gene unclear. This CDR3 has 16 amino acids. Trimming cost V 2 bases and J 5 bases, with 15 bases left between them. Germline values: CDR1 MNHEY, CDR2 SVGAGI. CDR3 residues: CASSYDGGGGNEKLFF. The CDR3 bases are TGTGCCAGCAGTTACGACGGAGGTGGAGGGAATGAAAAACTGTTTTTT.

V gene TRBV4-2 combines with J gene TRBJ1-2, with D unclear. Trimming shortened V by 0 bases and J by 4 bases, and 15 bases separated the two germline ends. The CDR3 has 16 amino acids. Looked up from germline, CDR1 is LGHNA and CDR2 is YNFKEQ. The CDR3 DNA reads as TGTGCCAGCAGCCAAGATGTTGCCCAAGGAGCCTATGGCTACACCTTC. Translated: CASSQDVAQGAYGYTF.